This T cell receptor (beta chain) is drawn from a study of glioma-infiltrating T cells. TCR alpha and beta CDR3 regions were amplified from RNA using iRepertoire nested multiplex PCR. TCRdb independently ran MiXCR on the multiplex PCR reads; one entry per CDR3 protein. The data show roughly 100,000 distinct CDR3 sequences, around 40% seen once. Per the germline V gene, CDR1 is DFQATT and CDR2 is SNEGSKA (reference sequence). This CDR3 spans 15 amino acids. Trimming removed 8 bases from V and 4 bases from J, with 20 bases in between. The sample comprised glioma tissue, nonneoplastic brain tissue, or PBMCs (not recorded which). The chain joins TRBV20-1 to TRBJ2-2; weak D call: TRBD1 (5 bases). The sequence was obtained from a human donor with low-grade glioma or glioblastoma, undergoing nonglioma brain surgery, or in good health (not recorded which). CDR3 region: CSSSTITGATGELFF. The CDR3 bases are TGCAGTTCTTCCACCATAACTGGGGCCACCGGGGAGCTGTTTTTT.